This T cell receptor beta chain was identified in a study of shared clonotypes between healthy human individuals. General study findings and limits: Among the subsets, naive ones generally showed larger estimated richness than memory ones.

Trimming removed 0 bases at V and 0 bases at J, with 7 bases between. The CDR3 extends over 15 amino acids. Looked up from germline, CDR1 is SGHNT and CDR2 is YYREEE (reference sequence). For this clone: The antigen is undetermined. Other DNA sequences in this sample translate to the same CDR3.

Measured with immunoSEQ multiplex PCR; TCRdb has only the in-frame clones, and not every one. The table lists about 2 million clones, roughly 96% of them singletons. The sequence was obtained from a man aged 18 to 30 in good health. The gene calls are TRBV5-4 and TRBJ1-3; no clear D. Sequenced sample: naive CD4+ T cells sorted from blood. Subset given: CD45RA+ positively selected. The CDR3 DNA sequence: TGTGCCAGCAGCTTGGACGGATACTCTGGAAACACCATATATTTT. Protein product: CASSLDGYSGNTIYF.